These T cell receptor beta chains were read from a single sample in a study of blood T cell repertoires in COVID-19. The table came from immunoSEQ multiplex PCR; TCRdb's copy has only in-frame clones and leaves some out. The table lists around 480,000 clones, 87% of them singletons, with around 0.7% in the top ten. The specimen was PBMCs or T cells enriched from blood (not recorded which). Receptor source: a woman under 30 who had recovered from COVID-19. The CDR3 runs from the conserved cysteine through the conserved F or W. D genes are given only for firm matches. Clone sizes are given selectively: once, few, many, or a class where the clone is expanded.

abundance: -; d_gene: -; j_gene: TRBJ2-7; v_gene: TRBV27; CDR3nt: TGTGCCAGCAGACCCGGAGGGGGGGGGTCTGGTGAGCAGTACTTC; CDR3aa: CASRPGGGGSGEQYF
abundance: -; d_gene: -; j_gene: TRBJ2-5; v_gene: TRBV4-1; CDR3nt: TGCGCCAGCAGCCCCCGCGGCCCGGAGGAGACCCAGTACTTC; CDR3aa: CASSPRGPEETQYF
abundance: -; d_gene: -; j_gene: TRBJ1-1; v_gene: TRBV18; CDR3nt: TGTGCCAGCTCACCGAAAGGAGGGGAGAACACTGAAGCTTTCTTT; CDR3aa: CASSPKGGENTEAFF
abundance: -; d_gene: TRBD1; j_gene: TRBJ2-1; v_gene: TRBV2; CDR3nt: TGTGCCAGCAGTCCGGACAGGGGGCGCGCCAATGAGCAGTTCTTC; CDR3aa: CASSPDRGRANEQFF
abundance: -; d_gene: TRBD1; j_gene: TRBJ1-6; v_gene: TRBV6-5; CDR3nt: TGTGCCAGCATGATCCGGGACAGGGGTCGGTCACCCCTCCACTTT; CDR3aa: CASMIRDRGRSPLHF
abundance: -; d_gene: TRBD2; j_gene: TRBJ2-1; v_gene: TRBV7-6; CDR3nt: TGTGCCAGCAGCTCGGGACTAGCGGGGGGCAATGAGCAGTTCTTC; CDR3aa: CASSSGLAGGNEQFF
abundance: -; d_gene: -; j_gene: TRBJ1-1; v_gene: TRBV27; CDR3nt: TGTGCCAGCCGAACATATTTGGCGAACACTGAAGCTTTCTTT; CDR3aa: CASRTYLANTEAFF
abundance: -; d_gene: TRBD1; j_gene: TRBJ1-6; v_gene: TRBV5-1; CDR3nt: TGCGCCAGCACCCTCGACAGGGGTGAAAATTCACCCCTCCACTTT; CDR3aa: CASTLDRGENSPLHF
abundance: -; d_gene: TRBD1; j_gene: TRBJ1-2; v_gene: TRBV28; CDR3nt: TGTGCCAGCACCTGGGACAGGGATAATGGCTACACCTTC; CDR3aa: CASTWDRDNGYTF
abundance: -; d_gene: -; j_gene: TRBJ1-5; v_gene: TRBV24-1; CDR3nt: TGTGCCACCGCGATAGGGGATCAGCCCCAGCATTTT; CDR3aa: CATAIGDQPQHF
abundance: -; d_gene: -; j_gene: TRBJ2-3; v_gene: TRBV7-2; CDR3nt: TGTGCCAGCAGCTCAGACTATATGTCAGATACGCAGTATTTT; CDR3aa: CASSSDYMSDTQYF
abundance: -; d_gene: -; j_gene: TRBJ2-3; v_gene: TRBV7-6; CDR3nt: TGTGCCAGCAGCCCTACGATAGGGGTCACAGATACGCAGTATTTT; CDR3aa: CASSPTIGVTDTQYF
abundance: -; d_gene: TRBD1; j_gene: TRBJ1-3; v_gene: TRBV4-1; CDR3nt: TGCGCCAGCAGCCAAGCCGGGACAGGGGCCCTCTCTGGAAACACCATATATTTT; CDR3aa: CASSQAGTGALSGNTIYF
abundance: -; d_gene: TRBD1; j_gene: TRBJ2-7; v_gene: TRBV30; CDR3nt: TGTGCCTGGGAAGGGGGGGACAGGGGTTCCGAGCAGTACTTC; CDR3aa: CAWEGGDRGSEQYF
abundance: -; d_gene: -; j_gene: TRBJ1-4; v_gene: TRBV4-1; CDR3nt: TGCGCCAGCAGCCGGACCAGGGGTTGGAATGAAAAACTGTTTTTT; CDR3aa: CASSRTRGWNEKLFF
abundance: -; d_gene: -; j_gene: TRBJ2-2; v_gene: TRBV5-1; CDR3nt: TGCGCCAGCAGCCCCCGAGAGGGTCCGAACACCGGGGAGCTGTTTTTT; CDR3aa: CASSPREGPNTGELFF
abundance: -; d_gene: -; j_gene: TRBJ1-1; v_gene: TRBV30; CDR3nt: TGTGCCTGGATCAACAGAAGAGGGACTGCAGGTGAAGCTTTCTTT; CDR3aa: CAWINRRGTAGEAFF
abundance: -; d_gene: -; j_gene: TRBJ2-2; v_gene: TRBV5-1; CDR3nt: TGCGCCAGCAGCTTGGGGTCAGACGGGGAGCTGTTTTTT; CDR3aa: CASSLGSDGELFF
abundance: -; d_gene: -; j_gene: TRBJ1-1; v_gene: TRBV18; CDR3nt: TGTGCCAGCTCACCCGAGTGGGAGTCGTACACTGAAGCTTTCTTT; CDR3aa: CASSPEWESYTEAFF
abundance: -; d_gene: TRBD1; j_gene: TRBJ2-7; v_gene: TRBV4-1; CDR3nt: TGCGCCAGCAGCCAGGACAGGGGGCAAACCTACGAGCAGTACTTC; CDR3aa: CASSQDRGQTYEQYF
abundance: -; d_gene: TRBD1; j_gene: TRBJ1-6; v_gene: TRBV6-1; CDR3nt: TGTGCCAGCAGTGAGGGGACAGGGGGGTTCGCACCCCTCCACTTT; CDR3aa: CASSEGTGGFAPLHF
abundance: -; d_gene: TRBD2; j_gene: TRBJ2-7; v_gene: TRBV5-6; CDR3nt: TGTGCCAGCAGCTCCCTAGCGGGGGACTCCTACGAGCAGTACTTC; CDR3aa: CASSSLAGDSYEQYF
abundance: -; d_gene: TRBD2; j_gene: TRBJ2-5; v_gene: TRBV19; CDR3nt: TGTGCCAGTAGTACCCCGGGTAGCGGGGGGGCCCAAGAGACCCAGTACTTC; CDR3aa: CASSTPGSGGAQETQYF
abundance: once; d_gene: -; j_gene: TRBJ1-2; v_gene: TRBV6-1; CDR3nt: TGTGCCAGCAGTGAAGCCCCCTATATCAGGGAGGGAAGCTATGGCTACACCTTC; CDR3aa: CASSEAPYIREGSYGYTF
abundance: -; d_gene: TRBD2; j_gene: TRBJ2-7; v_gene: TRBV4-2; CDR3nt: TGTGCCAGCAGCCTTGGACTAGCGGGGCTATACGAGCAGTACTTC; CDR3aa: CASSLGLAGLYEQYF
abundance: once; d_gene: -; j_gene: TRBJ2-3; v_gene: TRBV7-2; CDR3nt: TGTGCCAGCAGCTTTGCTGCGGATACGCAGTATTTT; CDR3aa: CASSFAADTQYF
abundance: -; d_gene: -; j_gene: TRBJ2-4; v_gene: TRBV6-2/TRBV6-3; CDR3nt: TGTGCCAGCAGCCTGGGACATTCAAAAAACATTCAGTACTTC; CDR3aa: CASSLGHSKNIQYF
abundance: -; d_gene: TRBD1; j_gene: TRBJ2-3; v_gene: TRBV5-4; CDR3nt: TGTGCCAGCAGCTCGACTGGACAGGGGCGGGCAGATACGCAGTATTTT; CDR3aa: CASSSTGQGRADTQYF
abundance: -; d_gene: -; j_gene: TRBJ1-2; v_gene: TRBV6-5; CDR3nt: TGTGCCACCGGGCCAGCAGCGGCCGCTACTGGTGGCTACACCTTC; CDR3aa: CATGPAAAATGGYTF
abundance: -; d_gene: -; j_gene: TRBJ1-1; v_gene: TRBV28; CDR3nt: TGTGCCAGCAGTTTATTCCGGGGGAACACTGAAGCTTTCTTT; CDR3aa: CASSLFRGNTEAFF
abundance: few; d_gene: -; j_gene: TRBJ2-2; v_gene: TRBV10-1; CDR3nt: TGCGCCAGCAGTGAGACAGGCTTCACCGGGGAGCTGTTTTTT; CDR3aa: CASSETGFTGELFF
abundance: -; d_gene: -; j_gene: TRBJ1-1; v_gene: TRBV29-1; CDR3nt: TGCAGCGTTGCTCGCGACGATTCTAGCACTGAAGCTTTCTTT; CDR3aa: CSVARDDSSTEAFF
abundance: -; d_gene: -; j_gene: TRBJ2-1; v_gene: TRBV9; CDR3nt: TGTGCCAGCAGCCGAGTGGTGAATGAGCAGTTCTTC; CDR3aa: CASSRVVNEQFF
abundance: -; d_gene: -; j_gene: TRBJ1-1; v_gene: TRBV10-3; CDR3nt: TGTGCCACCCGGGGGGGTGCGACGACTTTCTTT; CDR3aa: CATRGGATTFF
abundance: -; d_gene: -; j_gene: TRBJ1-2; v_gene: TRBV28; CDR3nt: TGTGCCAGCAGCTCACCCGGGTATGCTAACTATGGCTACACCTTC; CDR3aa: CASSSPGYANYGYTF
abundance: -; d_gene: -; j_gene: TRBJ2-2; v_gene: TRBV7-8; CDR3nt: TGTGCCAGCAGTCAGGACCGGGGCACCGGGGAGCTGTTTTTT; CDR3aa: CASSQDRGTGELFF
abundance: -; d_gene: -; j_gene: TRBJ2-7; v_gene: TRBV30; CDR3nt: TGTGCCTGGAGTGTTGACAGAGCCTACGAGCAGTACTTC; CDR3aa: CAWSVDRAYEQYF
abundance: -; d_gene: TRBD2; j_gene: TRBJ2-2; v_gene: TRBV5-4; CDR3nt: TGTGCCAGCAGCGTCGGGGGGGGAGACACCGGGGAGCTGTTTTTT; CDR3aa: CASSVGGGDTGELFF
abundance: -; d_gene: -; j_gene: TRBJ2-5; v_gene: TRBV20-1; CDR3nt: TGCAGTGCTAGAGTCTTAGAGACCCAGTACTTC; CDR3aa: CSARVLETQYF
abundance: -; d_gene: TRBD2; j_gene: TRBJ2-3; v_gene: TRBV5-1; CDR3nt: TGCGCCAGCAGCTTGCCTAGCGGGGGCACAGATACGCAGTATTTT; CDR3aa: CASSLPSGGTDTQYF
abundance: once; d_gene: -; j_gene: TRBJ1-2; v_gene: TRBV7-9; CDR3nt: TGTGCCAGCAGCTTAGGGACACTTAACTATGGCTACACCTTC; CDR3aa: CASSLGTLNYGYTF
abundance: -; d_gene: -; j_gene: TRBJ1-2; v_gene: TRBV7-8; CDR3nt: TGTGCCAGCAGCTCATTAGGGGGGGGCAACTATGGCTACACCTTC; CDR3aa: CASSSLGGGNYGYTF